This T cell receptor beta chain emerged from a study of T cells in Graves' hyperthyroidism and ophthalmopathy. Turning to the study itself: Peripheral blood sampling occurred at initial diagnosis, before any treatment. Whole-study results and caveats: Stable hyperthyroidism was separated from ophthalmopathy by a model based on 13 V-J features.

Newly diagnosed patients aged 18 to 65 had hyperthyroidism of under 2 months' duration. The study based diagnoses on clinical symptoms, serum thyroxine and TRAb, thyroid ultrasound and orbital computed tomography. This clonotype was seen repeatedly, ten times or more. Its antigen is not identified. The TCR beta CDR3 regions underwent amplification using RNA transcripts as the source. HTBI primers were used for first-round RT-PCR of the TCR CDR3. TCRdb analysed the multiplex PCR reads with MiXCR anew, one entry per CDR3 protein. The repertoire consists of about 340,000 distinct CDR3 sequences, with 18% occurring once and the leading ten covering 45% to 50%. What was sequenced was blood. This receptor was obtained from a woman aged 45-60 years with Graves' hyperthyroidism.

DNA of the CDR3: TGTGCCAGCAGCCGGACAGGGGACACCTATGGCTACACCTTC. Protein: CASSRTGDTYGYTF. This chain connects TRBV11-2 to TRBJ1-2; 9 nucleotides match TRBD1. Germline CDR1 and CDR2: SGHAT and FQNNGV. CDR3 length equals 14 residues. V trimming: 5 bases; J trimming: 4 bases; junction bases outside the gene matches: 5.